Only a few counts were recorded for the clone carrying this T cell receptor beta chain. The antigen remains undetermined. TCRdb re-analysed the 5' RACE reads in MiXCR, keeping a single row per CDR3 protein. Found here are approximately 550,000 distinct CDR3 sequences, roughly an eighth of them singletons; the top ten hold about 6.8%. The data were obtained in a study of CD8 T cells in ankylosing spondylitis. Study-level results: Seemingly distinctive of ankylosing spondylitis blood was a TCR beta motif formed by eight highly homologous variants.

V was pared by 4 bases and J by 5 bases, with 12 bases between. This CDR3 is 14 amino acids long. CDR1 and CDR2 from the germline V gene are LGHDT and YNNKEL (reference sequence). The sequencing sample was made of blood, either unsorted or a sorted T cell fraction (not recorded which). The V and J genes are TRBV3-1 and TRBJ1-5; possible D gene TRBD1, 5 bases. This sequence originates from a male donor with ankylosing spondylitis. CDR3 protein: CASSPRDLDQPQHF. DNA for the CDR3: TGTGCCAGCAGCCCGCGGGACTTAGATCAGCCCCAGCATTTT.